What follows is one T cell receptor beta chain and its context. Antigen: not known. In the same sample, other DNA sequences code for this CDR3. Recent acute infections and vaccinations were absent in the healthy HIV-negative adult donors. Genomic DNA came from 90 million or so PBMCs in unsorted samples. This sample was included in a study of shared clonotypes between healthy human individuals. Overall study results and limits: Investigators collected only blood, and repertoires in tissues likely differ.

The ends lost 3 bases at V and 2 bases at J; junction bases unmatched: 3. The CDR3 runs to 14 residues. The germline gives CDR1 SEHNR, CDR2 FQNEAQ (reference sequence). Source study methods: ImmunoSEQ sequences covered only the junction and lacked quality scores; filtering therefore differed. Measured with immunoSEQ multiplex PCR; TCRdb has only the in-frame clones, and not every one. V, J and clone size derive from that table, while D and trimming were established from the DNA sequence. Of roughly 450,000 clones listed, more than 65% are singletons. Sequencing was performed on PBMCs. The sequence was collected from a woman aged 40-49 years in good health. Some clones in this sample may be carry-over from other donors' samples. This rearrangement joins TRBV7-9 to TRBJ1-1; the match to TRBD1 covers 7 bases. CDR3 coding DNA: TGTGCCAGCAGCTTGGTAGGGGGCAACACTGAAGCTTTCTTT. Protein sequence: CASSLVGGNTEAFF. The full variable domain, completed using reference TRBV7-9 and TRBJ1-1, is DTGVSQNPRHKITKRGQNVTFRCDPISEHNRLYWYRQTLGQGPEFLTYFQNEAQLEKSRLLSDRFSAERPKGSFSTLEIQRTEQGDSAMYLCASSLVGGNTEAFFGQGTRLTVV.